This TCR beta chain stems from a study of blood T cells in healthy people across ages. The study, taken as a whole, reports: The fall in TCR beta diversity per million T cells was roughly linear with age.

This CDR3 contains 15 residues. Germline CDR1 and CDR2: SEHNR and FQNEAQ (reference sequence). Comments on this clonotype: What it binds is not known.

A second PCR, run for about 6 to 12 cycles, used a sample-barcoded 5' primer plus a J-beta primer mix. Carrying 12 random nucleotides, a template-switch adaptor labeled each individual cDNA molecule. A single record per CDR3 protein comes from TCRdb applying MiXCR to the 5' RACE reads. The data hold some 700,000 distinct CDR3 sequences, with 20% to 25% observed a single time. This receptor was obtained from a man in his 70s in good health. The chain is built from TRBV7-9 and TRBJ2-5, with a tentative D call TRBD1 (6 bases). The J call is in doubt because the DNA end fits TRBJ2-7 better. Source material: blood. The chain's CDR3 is CASSPTGSSFNEQYF. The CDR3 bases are TGTGCCAGCAGCCCAACAGGGAGTTCGTTTAACGAGCAGTACTTC.